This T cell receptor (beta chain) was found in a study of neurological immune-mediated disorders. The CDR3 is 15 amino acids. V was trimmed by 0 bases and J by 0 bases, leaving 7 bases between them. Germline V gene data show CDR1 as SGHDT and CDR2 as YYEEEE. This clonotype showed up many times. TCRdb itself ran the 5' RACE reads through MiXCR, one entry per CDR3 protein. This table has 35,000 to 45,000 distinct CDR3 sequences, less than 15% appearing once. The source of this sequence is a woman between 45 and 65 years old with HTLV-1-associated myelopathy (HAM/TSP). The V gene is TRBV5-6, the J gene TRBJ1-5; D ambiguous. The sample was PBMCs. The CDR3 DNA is TGTGCCAGCAGCTTGGGGGATTATAGCAATCAGCCCCAGCATTTT. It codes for CASSLGDYSNQPQHF.